The 20 T cell receptor beta chains presented below share a single source sample, sequenced in a study of OX40 agonist ivuxolimab in advanced cancers. Sequenced by immunoSEQ multiplex PCR; TCRdb stores in-frame clones only, minus some. The table records more than 75,000 clones, approximately 91% of them present only once. The specimen was CD4+ or CD8+ T cells sorted from blood, collected in a trial of the OX40 agonist ivuxolimab. These receptors originate from an adult with an advanced solid tumor such as melanoma, head and neck, liver or kidney cancer.

The chain links TRBV29-1 to TRBJ2-5; D gene uncertain. This CDR3 spans 13 amino acids. CDR1 SQVTM and CDR2 ANQGSEA come from the germline V gene. Trimming shortened V by 4 bases and J by 3 bases, and 12 bases separated the two germline ends. The CDR3 region has the DNA TGCAGCGTTGCCGGACCAGAAAAAGAGACCCAGTACTTC. Protein product: CSVAGPEKETQYF.

The chain is built from TRBV21-1 and TRBJ1-1; the D call TRBD1 from the table was never checked on the DNA. TRBV21-1 is a recognized pseudogene. The CDR3 runs 14 residues. The CDR3, as DNA: TGTGCCAGCAGCAAAGTCAGGGAAAGCCCTGAAGCTTTCTTT. Translated: CASSKVRESPEAFF.

The rearrangement joins TRBV28 to TRBJ1-2; no clear D. CDR1 MDHEN and CDR2 SYDVKM come from the germline V gene. V dropped 6 bases and J dropped 1 base, with 15 bases sitting between them. The CDR3 length is 15 residues. The CDR3: CASSRLTGINYGYTF. The CDR3 coding sequence is TGTGCCAGCAGCAGATTGACTGGTATTAACTATGGCTACACCTTC.

The chain carries TRBV11-1 and TRBJ2-1; D unclear. Germline V gene sequence: CDR1 SGHAT, CDR2 FQDESV (reference sequence). This CDR3 has 12 residues. V lost 5 bases, J lost 10 bases, and 12 bases lay in between. For the CDR3, the DNA is TGTGCCAGCAGCAAGGATCACGGGGAGCAGTTCTTC. Its translation is CASSKDHGEQFF.

The chain is built from TRBV10-3 and TRBJ2-3, with TRBD2 matching over 10 bases. The V segment lost 0 bases and the J segment 2 bases; nucleotides outside the gene matches: 5. The CDR3 loop spans 17 amino acids. CDR1 is ENHRY, CDR2 SYGVKD, per germline. The CDR3 bases are TGTGCCATCAGTGAGTCCGGACTAGCGGTGGCCACAGATACGCAGTATTTT. Encoded protein: CAISESGLAVATDTQYF.

The rearrangement links TRBV5-1 to TRBJ1-6; D is ambiguous. Trimming pared 0 bases from V and 5 bases from J, leaving 9 bases between. Per germline, CDR1 SGHRS and CDR2 YFSETQ. This CDR3 region has 15 residues. The CDR3 region has the DNA TGCGCCAGCAGCTTGGGTACAGCGGATAATTCACCCCTCCACTTT. This codes for CASSLGTADNSPLHF. Variable domain in full (rest from reference TRBV5-1 and TRBJ1-6): KAGVTQTPRYLIKTRGQQVTLSCSPISGHRSVSWYQQTPGQGLQFLFEYFSETQRNKGNFPGRFSGRQFSNSRSEMNVSTLELGDSALYLCASSLGTADNSPLHFGNGTRLTVT.

This sequence joins TRBV4-2 and TRBJ2-3, with D perhaps matching TRBD2 (5 bases). The CDR3 runs to 17 residues. Germline lookup yields CDR1 LGHNA and CDR2 YNFKEQ. Trimming left V 0 bases short and J 2 bases short, with 15 bases between. The CDR3 loop is CASSQDLAGTYTDTQYF. DNA of the CDR3: TGTGCCAGCAGCCAAGATCTAGCCGGAACGTACACAGATACGCAGTATTTT.

V usage is TRBV9 and J usage is TRBJ2-5; the D call may be TRBD1 or TRBD2 (6 bases each). Germline CDR1 and CDR2: SGDLS and YYNGEE. This CDR3 has 19 amino acids. Trimming pared 0 bases from V and 1 base from J, leaving 22 bases between. CDR3 bases: TGTGCCAGCAGCGTAGATGGGAGGCTGGTGCGGGACATCCAAGAGACCCAGTACTTC. This encodes CASSVDGRLVRDIQETQYF.

The V call is TRBV30, the J call TRBJ2-7; unclear D gene. Germline CDR1 reads GTSNPN; CDR2 reads SVGIG (reference sequence). V dropped 5 bases and J dropped 2 bases, with 10 bases sitting between them. The CDR3 consists of 12 residues. CDR3 sequence (DNA): TGTGCCTGGGAAGGTGAACCCTACGAGCAGTACTTC. Protein: CAWEGEPYEQYF.

This chain joins TRBV14 and TRBJ2-7; D not resolved. CDR3 size: 12 residues. The V and J ends lost 4 bases and 4 bases respectively, with 8 bases between them. CDR1 and CDR2 (germline): SGHDN, FVKESK. Here the CDR3 DNA reads TGTGCCAGCAGCCCGAACTCGTACGAGCAGTACTTC. Translation: CASSPNSYEQYF. Variable domain in full (rest from reference TRBV14 and TRBJ2-7): EAGVTQFPSHSVIEKGQTVTLRCDPISGHDNLYWYRRVMGKEIKFLLHFVKESKQDESGMPNNRFLAERTGGTYSTLKVQPAELEDSGVYFCASSPNSYEQYFGPGTRLTVT.

This rearrangement joins TRBV5-1 to TRBJ2-7; D may correspond to TRBD1 or TRBD2 (6 bases each). Deletions cut 5 bases from V and 5 bases from J, with 23 bases between. This CDR3 region has 16 residues. Looked up from germline, CDR1 is SGHRS and CDR2 is YFSETQ. CDR3 sequence: CASSQDPGARVNEQYF. The CDR3 bases are TGCGCCAGCAGTCAAGACCCGGGGGCTAGGGTCAACGAGCAGTACTTC.

This chain uses TRBV28 with TRBJ1-2, with D possibly being TRBD1 (6 bases). Germline CDR1 is MDHEN and CDR2 is SYDVKM. CDR3 length: 13 residues. V was cut by 5 bases and J by 7 bases, with 14 bases left in between. The CDR3 reads CASSLQGKGGYTF. The DNA of the CDR3 is TGTGCCAGCAGTCTACAGGGTAAGGGTGGCTACACCTTC.

V and J are TRBV5-5 and TRBJ1-5; 8 bases match TRBD1. Germline CDR1 and CDR2: SGHKS and YYEKEE (reference sequence). The CDR3 has 17 residues. The V segment lost 3 bases and the J segment 2 bases; nucleotides outside the gene matches: 10. The CDR3 loop reads CASSWSGGGSRNQPQHF. The CDR3 DNA reads TGTGCCAGCAGCTGGTCAGGGGGCGGAAGCCGCAATCAGCCCCAGCATTTT.

The V gene is TRBV9, the J gene TRBJ2-7; possibly TRBD2 for D (5 bases). CDR3 length: 13 residues. Looked up from germline, CDR1 is SGDLS and CDR2 is YYNGEE. The germline V and J ends were trimmed by 3 bases and 3 bases, with 10 bases remaining between them. In nucleotides, the CDR3 is TGTGCCAGCAGCGCCCCCGGGATCTACGAGCAGTACTTC. It yields the protein CASSAPGIYEQYF.

This clone was seen more than once but under ten times. This rearrangement joins TRBV6-5 to TRBJ1-5; 8 bases match TRBD1. With 8 bases clipped from V and 7 bases from J, the junction kept 4 bases outside the gene matches. The germline gives CDR1 MNHEY, CDR2 SVGAGI. The CDR3 length is 12 residues. The CDR3 sequence is CASVTGAQPQHF. The CDR3 nucleotides are TGTGCCAGCGTGACAGGGGCCCAGCCCCAGCATTTT.

The rearrangement links TRBV6-5 to TRBJ1-2; 9 nucleotides agree with TRBD1. The CDR3 is 14 residues long. The germline V gene encodes CDR1 MNHEY and CDR2 SVGAGI. Trimming cost V 1 base and J 8 bases; bases outside gene matches: 5. CDR3 nucleotide sequence: TGTGCCAGCAGTTACTTTGCAGGACAGGGGGGCTACACCTTC. Its translation: CASSYFAGQGGYTF.

Details on this clone: One junction end does not reproduce the germline sequence, and a read error may be involved. Other DNA sequences within the sample encode an identical CDR3. The chain employs TRBV18 and TRBJ2-2, with 9 bases identical to TRBD1. The CDR3 length is 15 residues. Germline loops: CDR1 KGHSH, CDR2 LQKENI. CDR3 coding DNA: TGTGCCAGCTCCAGGACAGGGGTGACCACCGGGGAGCTGTTTTTC. Amino acids: CASSRTGVTTGELFF.

J is TRBJ1-2 and V is TRBV7-2; no clear D. V was shortened by 2 bases and J by 6 bases, with 13 bases between the two germline ends. Germline CDR1 SGHTA, CDR2 FQGNSA. CDR3 size: 14 residues. The DNA for the CDR3 is TGTGCCAGCAGCTTACTTGAACGAAAAAATGGCTACACCTTC. Residues: CASSLLERKNGYTF.

There are a few counts of this clone. The chain links TRBV6-4 to TRBJ2-3; 10 nucleotides match TRBD2. Germline assignment: CDR1 MRHNA and CDR2 SNTAGT. V shed 6 bases and J 2 bases; nucleotides not matched to a gene: 2. The CDR3 spans 14 residues. The CDR3 region is CASSTSGTTDTQYF. The CDR3 DNA reads TGTGCCAGCAGCACTAGCGGGACCACAGATACGCAGTATTTT.

The V and J genes are TRBV19 and TRBJ2-6, with a tentative D call TRBD1 (7 bases). From germline, CDR1 is LNHDA and CDR2 SQIVND (reference sequence). The CDR3 is 16 residues long. The V and J ends lost 9 bases and 1 base respectively, with 16 bases between them. This CDR3 is CASQTGRLSGANVLTF. CDR3 DNA sequence: TGTGCCAGCCAGACAGGGAGGTTGTCTGGGGCCAACGTCCTGACTTTC.